This is a list of T cell receptor beta chains from one sample in a study of CD8+ T cells in alopecia areata. The table came from immunoSEQ multiplex PCR; TCRdb's copy has only in-frame clones and leaves some out. Of over 150,000 clones listed, approximately 57% were seen once; the top ten hold approximately 14%. Sequenced here: CD4+ T cells sorted from blood, sampled at week 24, from a patient treated with tofacitinib. The receptors were gathered from a human donor with alopecia areata. The CDR3 runs from the conserved cysteine through the conserved F or W. Each record gives: clone size, V gene, D gene, J gene, CDR3 protein, CDR3 DNA. A D gene is named only where the DNA matches it firmly. Size tells how often a clone was seen (once, few, many) or the class of an expanded clone, and some rows leave it out.

abundance: .
v_gene: TRBV30
d_gene: .
j_gene: TRBJ2-3
CDR3aa: CAWSVRGSDTQYF
CDR3nt: TGTGCCTGGAGTGTCCGGGGGTCCGATACGCAGTATTTT

abundance: .
v_gene: TRBV15
d_gene: .
j_gene: TRBJ2-3
CDR3aa: CATSREQTSTDTQYF
CDR3nt: TGTGCCACCAGCAGAGAGCAAACTAGCACAGATACGCAGTATTTT

abundance: once
v_gene: TRBV2
d_gene: .
j_gene: TRBJ1-2
CDR3aa: CASSERQFYGYTF
CDR3nt: TGTGCCAGCAGTGAGAGGCAGTTCTATGGCTACACCTTC

abundance: once
v_gene: TRBV1
d_gene: .
j_gene: TRBJ1-2
CDR3aa: CTSRSVVINGYTF
CDR3nt: TGCACCAGCAGATCGGTGGTGATCAATGGCTACACCTTC

abundance: few
v_gene: TRBV28
d_gene: TRBD1
j_gene: TRBJ2-7
CDR3aa: CASPPDRGLNEQYF
CDR3nt: TGTGCCAGCCCCCCCGACAGGGGGCTGAACGAGCAGTACTTC

abundance: .
v_gene: TRBV11-1
d_gene: TRBD1
j_gene: TRBJ2-1
CDR3aa: CASSQGTGISVEQFF
CDR3nt: TGTGCCAGCAGCCAGGGGACAGGAATTAGTGTCGAGCAGTTCTTC

abundance: .
v_gene: TRBV5-1
d_gene: .
j_gene: TRBJ2-6
CDR3aa: CASSLLNSGSGANVLTF
CDR3nt: TGCGCCAGCAGCTTGTTGAACAGCGGCTCTGGGGCCAACGTCCTGACTTTC

abundance: .
v_gene: TRBV2
d_gene: TRBD1
j_gene: TRBJ2-7
CDR3aa: CASSPRQGAPAEYF
CDR3nt: TGTGCCAGCAGTCCCCGACAGGGCGCGCCTGCGGAGTACTTC

abundance: .
v_gene: TRBV29-1
d_gene: TRBD2
j_gene: TRBJ2-1
CDR3aa: CSVRLAGGGEQFF
CDR3nt: TGCAGCGTTCGACTAGCGGGGGGAGGTGAGCAGTTCTTC

abundance: .
v_gene: TRBV6-5
d_gene: .
j_gene: TRBJ1-1
CDR3aa: CASRRQLNTEAFF
CDR3nt: TGTGCCAGCAGGAGACAGTTGAACACTGAAGCTTTCTTT

abundance: .
v_gene: TRBV5-1
d_gene: TRBD1
j_gene: TRBJ2-7
CDR3aa: CASSPLTGASYEQYF
CDR3nt: TGCGCCAGCAGCCCCCTGACAGGGGCCAGCTACGAGCAGTACTTC

abundance: .
v_gene: TRBV29-1
d_gene: TRBD1
j_gene: TRBJ2-7
CDR3aa: CSVAGQGVNEQYF
CDR3nt: TGCAGCGTTGCTGGTCAGGGGGTCAACGAGCAGTACTTC

abundance: once
v_gene: TRBV4-2
d_gene: TRBD2
j_gene: TRBJ2-5
CDR3aa: CASSQVTAGGRETQYF
CDR3nt: TGTGCCAGCAGCCAAGTTACAGCGGGGGGACGGGAGACCCAGTACTTC

abundance: few
v_gene: TRBV29-1
d_gene: .
j_gene: TRBJ2-4
CDR3aa: CSVETRLAKNIQYF
CDR3nt: TGCAGCGTTGAAACCCGATTAGCCAAAAACATTCAGTACTTC

abundance: few
v_gene: TRBV6-1
d_gene: .
j_gene: TRBJ2-3
CDR3aa: CASSENTDTQYF
CDR3nt: TGTGCCAGCAGTGAGAACACAGATACGCAGTATTTT

abundance: .
v_gene: TRBV2
d_gene: .
j_gene: TRBJ1-2
CDR3aa: CASTPDRGNNYGYTF
CDR3nt: TGTGCCAGCACCCCGGACAGAGGGAATAACTATGGCTACACCTTC

abundance: .
v_gene: TRBV29-1
d_gene: TRBD1
j_gene: TRBJ2-4
CDR3aa: CSVAQPGTGKNIQYF
CDR3nt: TGCAGCGTCGCCCAACCCGGGACAGGCAAAAACATTCAGTACTTC